The 24 T cell receptor beta chains below all came from one sample that was sequenced in a study of blood T cells in healthy people across ages. Primed by a sample-barcoded 5' primer and a J-beta primer mix, a second PCR proceeded for about 6 to 12 cycles. A single record per CDR3 protein comes from TCRdb applying MiXCR to the 5' RACE reads. The sample carries 750,000 to 850,000 distinct CDR3 sequences, roughly 25% recorded once. Another study also made use of these data, one on T cells of mothers and their children.

Material for sequencing was blood. The source is a boy between 10 and 17 years old in good health.

This clonotype was observed a handful of times. Since a much larger clone is just one base distant, this may be a read error. The J gene is TRBJ1-4, the V gene TRBV7-3, with TRBD1 matching over 9 bases. The junction had 5 bases not matched to a gene; V was cut back by 4 bases and J by 8 bases. CDR1 SGHTA and CDR2 FQGTGA come from the germline V gene. The CDR3 has 14 residues. The chain's CDR3 is CASSSGQGKEKLFF. The CDR3 region has the DNA TGTGCCAGCAGCTCCGGACAGGGGAAGGAAAAACTGTTTTTT.

This clonotype was picked up a small number of times. The V call is TRBV4-3, the J call TRBJ2-7; possibly TRBD1 for D (6 bases). Trimming shortened V by 0 bases and J by 5 bases, and 14 bases separated the two germline ends. The CDR3 runs 15 residues. CDR1 is LGHNA, CDR2 YSLEER, per germline. As DNA, the CDR3 is TGCGCCAGCAGCCAAGATTACAGGGATGGTAACGAGCAGTACTTC. It specifies CASSQDYRDGNEQYF.

The chain employs TRBV25-1 and TRBJ1-4; tentatively, D is TRBD1 (5 bases). The germline V gene has CDR1 MGHDK and CDR2 SYGVNS. This CDR3 is built from 16 residues. V was clipped by 5 bases and J by 0 bases, with 13 bases between them. DNA of the CDR3: TGTGCCAGCAGTCTTGGGACCGCCGCAACTAATGAAAAACTGTTTTTT. Its protein is CASSLGTAATNEKLFF.

The gene calls are TRBV9 and TRBJ2-3; 8 nucleotides line up with TRBD2. The CDR3 contains 14 residues. Unmatched junction bases numbered 11, after V lost 4 bases and J lost 10 bases. CDR1 SGDLS and CDR2 YYNGEE come from the germline V gene. The CDR3, as DNA: TGTGCCAGCAGCCAGGGACTAGTAAGGAGTGCGCAGTATTTT. It codes for CASSQGLVRSAQYF. Filled out from reference TRBV9 and TRBJ2-3, the complete variable domain reads DSGVTQTPKHLITATGQRVTLRCSPRSGDLSVYWYQQSLDQGLQFLIQYYNGEERAKGNILERFSAQQFPDLHSELNLSSLELGDSALYFCASSQGLVRSAQYFGPGTRLTVL.

This clonotype was seen only a few times. V is TRBV12-3 or TRBV12-4 and J is TRBJ2-3, with TRBD2 identical over 7 bases. After removal of 4 bases from V and 14 bases from J, the junction contained 6 bases not matched to a gene. The CDR3 is made up of 11 amino acids. CDR3 in DNA: TGTGCCAGCAGTTACAGGACTAGGGGGTATTTT. It encodes CASSYRTRGYF.

V is TRBV28 and J is TRBJ2-7, with 9 bases fitting TRBD1. Trimming took 5 bases from V and 3 from J; bases not matched to a gene: 8. This CDR3 is built from 15 residues. In germline, CDR1 is MDHEN, CDR2 SYDVKM. In DNA form, the CDR3 reads TGTGCCAGCAGTCCATTCCGGGACAGGGTCTACGAGCAGTACTTC. The encoded protein is CASSPFRDRVYEQYF.

The chain carries TRBV3-1 and TRBJ1-6, with a tentative D call TRBD1 (6 bases). CDR1 and CDR2 (germline): LGHDT, YNNKEL (reference sequence). This CDR3 contains 16 residues. V lost 0 bases to trimming and J lost 10 bases, with 16 bases between them. The CDR3 DNA reads as TGTGCCAGCAGCCAAGATCAACCGGGGGCGGACTCACCCCTCCACTTT. Translation: CASSQDQPGADSPLHF. Based on the CDR3 plus reference TRBV3-1 and TRBJ1-6, the full variable domain is DTAVSQTPKYLVTQMGNDKSIKCEQNLGHDTMYWYKQDSKKFLKIMFSYNNKELIINETVPNRFSPKSPDKAHLNLHINSLELGDSAVYFCASSQDQPGADSPLHFGNGTRLTVT.

The rearrangement uses TRBV24-1 and TRBJ2-3; the D gene is possibly TRBD1 (5 bases). CDR1 KGHDR and CDR2 SFDVKD come from the germline V gene. Trimming removed 4 bases from V and 0 bases from J, with 10 bases in between. CDR3 size: 15 residues. The CDR3 DNA reads as TGTGCCACCAGTGACTGGACATCTAGCACAGATACGCAGTATTTT. Translating it yields CATSDWTSSTDTQYF.

This clonotype was counted a few times. The rearrangement uses TRBV29-1 and TRBJ2-3; the D call may be TRBD1 or TRBD2 (5 bases each). Per germline, CDR1 SQVTM and CDR2 ANQGSEA. The CDR3 is 13 amino acids. V lost 5 bases and J lost 2, with 11 bases in between. CDR3 DNA: TGCAGCGTTTGTACGGGGCCCACAGATACGCAGTATTTT. Protein product: CSVCTGPTDTQYF.

There are a few counts of this clonotype. The CDR3 DNA follows: TGTGCCAGCAGTGAAATGGGGAGGGGGAGAGAGACCCAGTACTTC. This gives the protein CASSEMGRGRETQYF. J is TRBJ2-5 and V is TRBV6-1, with D perhaps matching TRBD2 (7 bases). This CDR3 spans 15 amino acids. The germline CDR1 and CDR2 sequences are MNHNS and SASEGT. Trimming cost V 2 bases and J 4 bases, with 14 bases left between them.

This clonotype was detected only a few times. This chain connects TRBV20-1 to TRBJ2-1; the D call may be TRBD1 or TRBD2 (5 bases each). Trimming removed 3 bases at V and 0 bases at J, with 9 bases between. The CDR3 consists of 14 residues. Germline V gives CDR1 DFQATT, CDR2 SNEGSKA (reference sequence). CDR3 region: CSARWDPSYNEQFF. Written as DNA, the CDR3 is TGCAGTGCTAGGTGGGACCCCTCCTACAATGAGCAGTTCTTC.

This clonotype was seen only a few times. The junction and the germline gene differ at one end; a read error may be behind it. This sequence joins TRBV16 and TRBJ2-5; TRBD1 aligns across 9 bases. Germline V lookup: CDR1 KGHSY, CDR2 FQNENV. The length of the CDR3 is 12 residues. CDR3 DNA sequence: TGTGCCAGCAGCCAGACGGACAGGGGAGGGTTCTTC. This codes for CASSQTDRGGFF.

The chain carries TRBV7-6 and TRBJ2-4, with no clear D. Germline values: CDR1 SGHVS, CDR2 FNYEAQ. The CDR3 has 20 amino acids. V lost 5 bases to trimming and J lost 0 bases, with 26 bases between them. CDR3 residues: CASSHKPKYRDQLAKNIQYF. As DNA, the CDR3 is TGTGCCAGCAGCCACAAACCGAAATACAGAGATCAACTAGCCAAAAACATTCAGTACTTC.

This clonotype was seen a few times. This CDR3 reads CASSLGDASGNTIYF. DNA of the CDR3: TGTGCCAGCAGCTTGGGGGATGCGTCTGGAAACACCATATATTTT. The V and J genes are TRBV5-6 and TRBJ1-3; D gene ambiguous. Germline V CDR1 and CDR2: SGHDT, YYEEEE. This CDR3 has 15 residues. The V end was cut by 0 bases, the J end by 1 base, with 8 bases between.

This clonotype came up a few times. This chain links TRBV6-2 or TRBV6-3 with TRBJ1-2; D might be TRBD1 (5 bases). The CDR3 is 14 residues long. Trimming removed 2 bases at V and 1 base at J, with 8 bases between. Germline values: CDR1 MNHEY, CDR2 SVGEGT. The CDR3 DNA reads as TGTGCCAGCAGTTACGGGGGAGTTAACTATGGCTACACCTTC. The encoded protein is CASSYGGVNYGYTF.

The chain uses TRBV20-1 and TRBJ1-4; D remains ambiguous. V shed 0 bases and J shed 5 bases, with 16 bases lying between them. CDR1 is DFQATT and CDR2 is SNEGSKA in the germline V gene (reference sequence). The CDR3 spans 16 residues. CDR3 DNA: TGCAGTGCTAGAGATTTTACCGGACGGCGAAATGAAAAACTGTTTTTT. It is translated as CSARDFTGRRNEKLFF.

V gene TRBV9 combines with J gene TRBJ2-5; 9 nucleotides align to TRBD2. The CDR3 is 15 residues long. V was clipped by 4 bases and J by 2 bases; unmatched bases: 6. The V gene's germline CDR1 is SGDLS and CDR2 YYNGEE. The CDR3 loop reads CASSPQAGGQETQYF. CDR3 nucleotides: TGTGCCAGCAGCCCCCAAGCGGGGGGTCAAGAGACCCAGTACTTC.

On this clonotype itself: Mismatch with germline at one junction end may stem from a read error. V usage is TRBV20-1 and J usage is TRBJ2-3, with D perhaps matching TRBD1 or TRBD2 (6 bases each). CDR3 length: 15 amino acids. Germline CDR1 and CDR2: DFQATT and SNEGSKA (reference sequence). CDR3 in DNA: TGCAGTGCCTTCTTAGGGGGAGGAAACACAGGTACGCAGTATTTT. Translated: CSAFLGGGNTGTQYF.

V and J are TRBV12-3 or TRBV12-4 and TRBJ1-2; 9 bases map to TRBD1. V lost 5 bases, J lost 3 bases, and 13 bases stayed unmatched. There are 17 residues in the CDR3. CDR3 sequence (DNA): TGTGCCAGCAGTCGCGATCAGGGACAGGGATTGGACTATGGCTACACCTTC. It is translated as CASSRDQGQGLDYGYTF.

The gene calls are TRBV7-2 and TRBJ1-1, with D perhaps TRBD1 (5 bases). The CDR3 has 15 amino acids. Trimming took 1 base from V and 2 from J, leaving 11 bases between them. Germline V gene lookup returns CDR1 SGHTA and CDR2 FQGNSA. The CDR3 DNA follows: TGTGCCAGCAGCTTAGTGGGGCTTCTTAACACTGAAGCTTTCTTT. This codes for CASSLVGLLNTEAFF.

The chain employs TRBV12-3 or TRBV12-4 and TRBJ2-6; D is unresolved. The CDR3 runs 13 residues. Trimming left V 3 bases short and J 11 bases short, with 11 bases between. In nucleotides, the CDR3 is TGTGCCAGCAGTTTTAGCACTGGAGACGTCCTGACTTTC. The encoded protein is CASSFSTGDVLTF.

The CDR3 protein is CASSQDGGGPDTQYF. The CDR3 bases are TGCGCCAGCAGCCAAGACGGCGGGGGGCCAGATACGCAGTATTTT. This sequence joins TRBV4-3 and TRBJ2-3, with 8 bases that match TRBD2. Unmatched junction bases numbered 3, after V lost 0 bases and J lost 4 bases. The CDR3 spans 15 residues. Per germline, CDR1 LGHNA and CDR2 YSLEER.

The rearrangement links TRBV11-3 to TRBJ2-7; D might be TRBD2 (6 bases). Germline assignment: CDR1 SGHNT and CDR2 YENEEA. The V and J ends lost 5 bases and 2 bases respectively, with 16 bases between them. The CDR3 extends over 15 amino acids. The CDR3 DNA follows: TGTGCCAGCAGCCCCTCCCGGGACTTCCCCTACGAGCAGTACTTC. It yields the protein CASSPSRDFPYEQYF.

This clonotype has a handful of counts. This chain links TRBV5-1 with TRBJ2-5; D call uncertain. Judging by the DNA end, TRBJ2-1 fits better; the J call may be wrong. CDR1 and CDR2 from the germline V gene are SGHRS and YFSETQ. The CDR3 totals 15 residues. The CDR3 region is CASSLDDRLPYEQFF. CDR3 bases: TGCGCCAGCAGCTTGGACGACCGGTTGCCCTACGAGCAGTTCTTC.